The present T cell receptor (beta chain) was sequenced within a study of blood T cell repertoires in COVID-19. TCRdb keeps only in-frame clones here, not all; method: immunoSEQ multiplex PCR. The sample includes some 150,000 clones, 80% to 85% of them seen just once. Germline V gene sequence: CDR1 SNHLY, CDR2 FYNNEI. The CDR3 is 15 residues long. V dropped 6 bases and J dropped 5; count of bases not matched to a gene: 11. This clonotype originated in a human donor with acute or convalescent COVID-19. The donor label of this sample is uncertain. Sequencing input: peripheral blood. This chain uses TRBV2 with TRBJ2-5, with TRBD1 matching 8 bases. CDR3 residues: CASSQGAGDRETQYF. The DNA of the CDR3 is TGTGCCAGCAGCCAGGGGGCTGGGGACCGGGAGACCCAGTACTTC.